This T cell receptor beta chain was profiled in a study of immune characterization of retroperitoneal liposarcoma. This CDR3 spans 13 amino acids. Germline V gives CDR1 MNHNY, CDR2 SVGAGI (reference sequence). TCRdb re-derived calls from the PCR reads in MiXCR, one entry per CDR3 protein. This table has some 9,900 distinct CDR3 sequences, around 28% appearing once. This clonotype is classed as medium-sized. J is TRBJ2-1 and V is TRBV6-6; TRBD1 might be the D (6 bases). The closer fit of TRBJ2-7 to the DNA end suggests the J call may be wrong. The sequencing sample was made of tumor tissue. The receptor was isolated from a male donor with retroperitoneal liposarcoma. CDR3: CASSYRRGYEQYF. The CDR3, as DNA: TGTGCCAGCAGTTACCGCAGGGGCTACGAGCAGTACTTC.